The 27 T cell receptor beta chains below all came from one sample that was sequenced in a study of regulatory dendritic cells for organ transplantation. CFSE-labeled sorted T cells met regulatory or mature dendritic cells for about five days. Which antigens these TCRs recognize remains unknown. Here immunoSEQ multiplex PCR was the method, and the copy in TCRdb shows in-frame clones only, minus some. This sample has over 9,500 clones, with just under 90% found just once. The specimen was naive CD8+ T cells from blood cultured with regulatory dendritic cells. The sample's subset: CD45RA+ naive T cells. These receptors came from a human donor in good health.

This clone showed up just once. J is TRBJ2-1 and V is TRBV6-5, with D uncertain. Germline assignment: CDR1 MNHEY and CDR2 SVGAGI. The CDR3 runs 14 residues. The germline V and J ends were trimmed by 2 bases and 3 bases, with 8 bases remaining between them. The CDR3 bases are TGTGCCAGCAGTTACCGGCCGGTCTACAATGAGCAGTTCTTC. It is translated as CASSYRPVYNEQFF.

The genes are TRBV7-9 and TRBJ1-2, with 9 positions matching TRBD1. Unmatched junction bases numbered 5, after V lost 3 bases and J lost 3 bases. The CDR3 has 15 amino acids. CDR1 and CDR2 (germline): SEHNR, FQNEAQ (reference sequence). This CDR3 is CASSLRDREDYGYTF. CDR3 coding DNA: TGTGCCAGCAGCTTGAGGGACAGGGAGGACTATGGCTACACCTTC.

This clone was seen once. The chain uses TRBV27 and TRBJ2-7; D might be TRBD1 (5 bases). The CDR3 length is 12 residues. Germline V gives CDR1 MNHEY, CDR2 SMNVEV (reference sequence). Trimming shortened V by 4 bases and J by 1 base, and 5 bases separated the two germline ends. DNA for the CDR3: TGTGCCAGCAGTTCAGGGTCCTACGAGCAGTACTTC. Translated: CASSSGSYEQYF.

The CDR3 DNA sequence: TGCAGCGTCCCGGGAGGGATTAATTTTGAGCAGTTCTTC. Its translation is CSVPGGINFEQFF. This chain uses TRBV29-1 with TRBJ2-1; 8 bases are shared with TRBD2. The CDR3 runs to 13 residues. Germline V CDR1 and CDR2: SQVTM, ANQGSEA. V lost 6 bases, J lost 9 bases, and 10 bases stayed unmatched.

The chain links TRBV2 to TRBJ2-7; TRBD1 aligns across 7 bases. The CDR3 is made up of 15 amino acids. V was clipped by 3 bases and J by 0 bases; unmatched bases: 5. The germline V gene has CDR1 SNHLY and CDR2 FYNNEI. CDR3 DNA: TGTGCCAGCAGTGAGGGAGACAGGGACTCCTACGAGCAGTACTTC. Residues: CASSEGDRDSYEQYF.

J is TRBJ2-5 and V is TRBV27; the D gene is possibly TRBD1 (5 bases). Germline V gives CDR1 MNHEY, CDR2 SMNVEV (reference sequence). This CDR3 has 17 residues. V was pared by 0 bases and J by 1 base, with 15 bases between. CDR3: CASSLSVQDRRQETQYF. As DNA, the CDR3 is TGTGCCAGCAGTTTATCTGTACAGGATCGCCGCCAAGAGACCCAGTACTTC.

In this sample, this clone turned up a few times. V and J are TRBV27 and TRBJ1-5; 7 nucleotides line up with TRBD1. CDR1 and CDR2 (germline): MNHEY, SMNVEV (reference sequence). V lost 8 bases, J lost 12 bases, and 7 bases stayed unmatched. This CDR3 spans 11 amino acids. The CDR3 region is CASGQDPLQHF. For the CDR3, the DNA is TGTGCCAGCGGACAGGACCCACTCCAGCATTTT.

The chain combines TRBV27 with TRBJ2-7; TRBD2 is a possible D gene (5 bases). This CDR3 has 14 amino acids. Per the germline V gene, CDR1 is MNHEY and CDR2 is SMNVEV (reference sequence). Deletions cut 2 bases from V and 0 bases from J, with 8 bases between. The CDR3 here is CASSLSGSSYEQYF. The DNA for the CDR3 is TGTGCCAGCAGTTTAAGCGGCAGCTCCTACGAGCAGTACTTC.

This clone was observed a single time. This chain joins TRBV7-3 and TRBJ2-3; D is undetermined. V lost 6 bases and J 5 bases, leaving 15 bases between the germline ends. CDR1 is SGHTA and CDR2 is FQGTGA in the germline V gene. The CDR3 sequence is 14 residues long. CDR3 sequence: CASRYQSWVDTQYF. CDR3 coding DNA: TGTGCCAGCAGATACCAATCGTGGGTAGATACGCAGTATTTT. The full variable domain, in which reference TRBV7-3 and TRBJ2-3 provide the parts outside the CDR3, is GAGVSQTPSNKVTEKGKYVELRCDPISGHTALYWYRQSLGQGPEFLIYFQGTGAADDSGLPNDRFFAVRPEGSVSTLKIQRTERGDSAVYLCASRYQSWVDTQYFGPGTRLTVL.

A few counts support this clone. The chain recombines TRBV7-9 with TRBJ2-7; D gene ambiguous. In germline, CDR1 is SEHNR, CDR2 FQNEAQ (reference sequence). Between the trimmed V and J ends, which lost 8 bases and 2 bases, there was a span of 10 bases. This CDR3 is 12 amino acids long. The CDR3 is CASQTETYEQYF. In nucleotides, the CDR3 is TGTGCCAGCCAGACGGAAACCTACGAGCAGTACTTC.

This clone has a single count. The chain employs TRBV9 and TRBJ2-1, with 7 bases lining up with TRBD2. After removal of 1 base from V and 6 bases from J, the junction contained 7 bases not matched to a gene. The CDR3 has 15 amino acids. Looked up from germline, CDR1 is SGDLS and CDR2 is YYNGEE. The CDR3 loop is CASSVFSGTGNEQFF. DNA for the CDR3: TGTGCCAGCAGCGTATTCAGCGGGACGGGCAATGAGCAGTTCTTC.

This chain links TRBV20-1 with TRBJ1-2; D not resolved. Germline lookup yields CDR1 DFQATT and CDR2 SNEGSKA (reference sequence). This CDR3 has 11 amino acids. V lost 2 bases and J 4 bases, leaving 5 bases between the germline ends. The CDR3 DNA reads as TGCAGTGCTAGACAAGCCTATGGCTACACCTTC. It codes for CSARQAYGYTF.

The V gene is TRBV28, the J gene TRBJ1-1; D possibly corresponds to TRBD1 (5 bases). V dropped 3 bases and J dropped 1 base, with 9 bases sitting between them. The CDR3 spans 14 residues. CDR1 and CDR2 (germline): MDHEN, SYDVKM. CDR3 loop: CASSFGQGNTEAFF. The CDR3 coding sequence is TGTGCCAGCAGTTTTGGTCAGGGGAACACTGAAGCTTTCTTT. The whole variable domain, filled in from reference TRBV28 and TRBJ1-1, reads DVKVTQSSRYLVKRTGEKVFLECVQDMDHENMFWYRQDPGLGLRLIYFSYDVKMKEKGDIPEGYSVSREKKERFSLILESASTNQTSMYLCASSFGQGNTEAFFGQGTRLTVV.

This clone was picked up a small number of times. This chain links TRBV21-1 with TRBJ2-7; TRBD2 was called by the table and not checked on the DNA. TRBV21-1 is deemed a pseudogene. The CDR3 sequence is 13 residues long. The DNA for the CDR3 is TGTGCCAGCAGCGTCACTAGCGACTACGAGCAGTACTTC. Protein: CASSVTSDYEQYF.

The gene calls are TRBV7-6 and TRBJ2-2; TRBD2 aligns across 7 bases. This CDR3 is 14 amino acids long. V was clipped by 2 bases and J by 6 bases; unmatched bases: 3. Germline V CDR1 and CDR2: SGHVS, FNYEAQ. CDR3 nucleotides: TGTGCCAGCAGCTTACGACTAGCCCCCGGGGAGCTGTTTTTT. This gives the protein CASSLRLAPGELFF. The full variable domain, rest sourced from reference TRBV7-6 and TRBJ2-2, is GAGVSQSPRYKVTKRGQDVALRCDPISGHVSLYWYRQALGQGPEFLTYFNYEAQQDKSGLPNDRFSAERPEGSISTLTIQRTEQRDSAMYRCASSLRLAPGELFFGEGSRLTVL.

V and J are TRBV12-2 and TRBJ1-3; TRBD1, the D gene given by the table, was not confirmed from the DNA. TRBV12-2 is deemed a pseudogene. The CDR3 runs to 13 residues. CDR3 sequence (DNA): TGTGCAAGTCGCTTATCCAGAAGAAACACCATATATTTT. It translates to CASRLSRRNTIYF.

In DNA form, the CDR3 reads TGTGCCAGCAGCTCTTCGGGATGGGACGGCGAGCAGTACTTC. Its protein is CASSSSGWDGEQYF. The chain is built from TRBV5-4 and TRBJ2-7; TRBD1 or TRBD2 may be the D gene (5 bases each). Germline V gene data show CDR1 as SGHNT and CDR2 as YYREEE (reference sequence). The germline V and J ends were trimmed by 3 bases and 6 bases, with 16 bases remaining between them. This CDR3 contains 14 residues.

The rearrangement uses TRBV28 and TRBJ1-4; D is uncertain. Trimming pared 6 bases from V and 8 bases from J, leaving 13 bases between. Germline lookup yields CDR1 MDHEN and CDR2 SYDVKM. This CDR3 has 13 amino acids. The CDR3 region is CASSRRVEEKLFF. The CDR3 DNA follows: TGTGCCAGCAGCAGGAGGGTAGAGGAAAAACTGTTTTTT.

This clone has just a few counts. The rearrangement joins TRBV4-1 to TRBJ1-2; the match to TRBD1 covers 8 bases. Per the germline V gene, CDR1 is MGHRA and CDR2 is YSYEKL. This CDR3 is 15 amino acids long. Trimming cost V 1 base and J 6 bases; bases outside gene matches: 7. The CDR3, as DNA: TGCGCCAGCAGCCAAGTGACAGGGGTTGGGGATGGCTACACCTTC. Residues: CASSQVTGVGDGYTF.

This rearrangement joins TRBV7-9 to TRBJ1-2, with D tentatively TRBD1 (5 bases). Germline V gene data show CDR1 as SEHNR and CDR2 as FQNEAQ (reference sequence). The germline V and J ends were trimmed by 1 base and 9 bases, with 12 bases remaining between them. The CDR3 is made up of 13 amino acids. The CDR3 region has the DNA TGTGCCAGCAGCTTAGATCCAGGGATAAGCTACACCTTC. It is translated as CASSLDPGISYTF. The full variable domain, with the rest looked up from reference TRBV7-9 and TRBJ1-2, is DTGVSQNPRHKITKRGQNVTFRCDPISEHNRLYWYRQTLGQGPEFLTYFQNEAQLEKSRLLSDRFSAERPKGSFSTLEIQRTEQGDSAMYLCASSLDPGISYTFGSGTRLTVV.

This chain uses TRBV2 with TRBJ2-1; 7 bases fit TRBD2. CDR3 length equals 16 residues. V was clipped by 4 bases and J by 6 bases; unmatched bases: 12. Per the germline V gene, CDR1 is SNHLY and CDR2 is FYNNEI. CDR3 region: CASSAIAGQSFNEQFF. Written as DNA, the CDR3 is TGTGCCAGCAGTGCGATAGCGGGCCAATCATTCAATGAGCAGTTCTTC.

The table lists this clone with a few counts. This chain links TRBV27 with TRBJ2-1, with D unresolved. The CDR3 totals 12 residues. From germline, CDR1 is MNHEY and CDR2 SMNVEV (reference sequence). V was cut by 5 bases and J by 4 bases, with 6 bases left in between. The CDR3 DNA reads TGTGCCAGCAGTCCCCGTTACAATGAGCAGTTCTTC. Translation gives CASSPRYNEQFF.

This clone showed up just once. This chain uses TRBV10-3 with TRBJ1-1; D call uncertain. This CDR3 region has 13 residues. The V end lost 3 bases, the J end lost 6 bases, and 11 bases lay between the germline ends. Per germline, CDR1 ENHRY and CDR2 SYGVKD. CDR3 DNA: TGTGCCATCAGTGAATCGGGGTACCCTGAAGCTTTCTTT. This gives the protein CAISESGYPEAFF.

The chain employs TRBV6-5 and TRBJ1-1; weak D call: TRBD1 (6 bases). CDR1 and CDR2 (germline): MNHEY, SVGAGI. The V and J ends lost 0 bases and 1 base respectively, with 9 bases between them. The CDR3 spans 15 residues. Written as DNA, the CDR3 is TGTGCCAGCAGTTACTCTGGGACACCGAACACTGAAGCTTTCTTT. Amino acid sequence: CASSYSGTPNTEAFF.

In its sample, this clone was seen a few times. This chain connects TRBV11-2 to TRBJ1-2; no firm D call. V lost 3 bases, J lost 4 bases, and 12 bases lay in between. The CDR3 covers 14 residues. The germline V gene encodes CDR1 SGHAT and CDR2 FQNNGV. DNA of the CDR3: TGTGCCAGCAGCTTCGGTGGTGTCGGCTATGGCTACACCTTC. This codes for CASSFGGVGYGYTF.

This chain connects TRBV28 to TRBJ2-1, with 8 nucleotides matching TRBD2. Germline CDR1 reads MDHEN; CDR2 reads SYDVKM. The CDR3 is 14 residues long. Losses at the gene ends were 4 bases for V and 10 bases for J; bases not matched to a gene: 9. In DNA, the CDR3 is TGTGCCAGCAGTTCGGGACTAGGGATCCTAGAGCAGTTCTTC. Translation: CASSSGLGILEQFF.

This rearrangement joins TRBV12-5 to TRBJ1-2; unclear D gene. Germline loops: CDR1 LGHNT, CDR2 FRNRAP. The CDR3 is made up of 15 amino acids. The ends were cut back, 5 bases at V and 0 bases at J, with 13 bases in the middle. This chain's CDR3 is CASGPTLVPNYGYTF. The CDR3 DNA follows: TGTGCTAGTGGTCCTACCCTGGTGCCTAACTATGGCTACACCTTC.